The clone carrying this TCR beta chain was detected once. Profiling relied on immunoSEQ multiplex PCR, and the TCRdb table lists in-frame clones only, not all of them. In the table there are tens of thousands of clones, 86% of which are singletons. The data belong to a study of blood T cell repertoires in COVID-19. The CDR3 covers 18 residues. Germline lookup yields CDR1 LNHNV and CDR2 YYDKDF (reference sequence). Trimming removed 5 bases from V and 7 bases from J, with 29 bases in between. The chain employs TRBV15 and TRBJ1-1; a weak D match, TRBD1 (6 bases). This sequence was found in a man between 40 and 49 years old with acute or convalescent COVID-19. The sample taken for sequencing was peripheral blood. The chain's CDR3 is CATSSSEDRDTGGVEAFF. The CDR3 bases are TGTGCCACCAGCTCGTCGGAGGACCGGGACACCGGTGGAGTTGAAGCTTTCTTT.